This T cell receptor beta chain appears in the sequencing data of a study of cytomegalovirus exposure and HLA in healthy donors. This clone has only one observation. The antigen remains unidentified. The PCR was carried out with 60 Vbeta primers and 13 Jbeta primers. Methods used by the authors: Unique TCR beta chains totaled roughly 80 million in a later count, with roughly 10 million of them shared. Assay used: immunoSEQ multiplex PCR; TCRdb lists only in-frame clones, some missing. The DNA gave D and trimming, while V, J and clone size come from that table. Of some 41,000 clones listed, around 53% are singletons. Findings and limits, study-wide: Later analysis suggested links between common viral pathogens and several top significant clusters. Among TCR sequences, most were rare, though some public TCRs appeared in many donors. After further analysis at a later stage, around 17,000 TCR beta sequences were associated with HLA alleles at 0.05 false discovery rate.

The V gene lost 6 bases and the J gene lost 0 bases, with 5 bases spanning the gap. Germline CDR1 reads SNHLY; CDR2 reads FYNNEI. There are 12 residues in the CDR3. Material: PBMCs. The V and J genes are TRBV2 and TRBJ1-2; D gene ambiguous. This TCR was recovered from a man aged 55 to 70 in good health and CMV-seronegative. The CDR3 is CASRSANYGYTF. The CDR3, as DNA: TGTGCCAGCAGATCCGCTAACTATGGCTACACCTTC. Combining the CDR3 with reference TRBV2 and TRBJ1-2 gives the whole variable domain EPEVTQTPSHQVTQMGQEVILRCVPISNHLYFYWYRQILGQKVEFLVSFYNNEISEKSEIFDDQFSVERPDGSNFTLKIRSTKLEDSAMYFCASRSANYGYTFGSGTRLTVV.